The 29 T cell receptor beta chains presented below share a single source sample, sequenced in a study of somatic mutations in cytotoxic T cells in rheumatoid arthritis. TCRdb's table, derived via immunoSEQ multiplex PCR, lists solely in-frame clones and lacks some. The data contain about 14,000 clones, about 93% of them singletons. The material sequenced was CD4+ T cells sorted from blood. All receptors come from a man aged 65 to 79 with rheumatoid arthritis.

This sequence joins TRBV27 and TRBJ2-2, with 7 bases aligning to TRBD2. Germline V gene sequence: CDR1 MNHEY, CDR2 SMNVEV (reference sequence). V was pared by 5 bases and J by 7 bases, with 16 bases of the junction left unmatched. This CDR3 spans 17 amino acids. CDR3 amino acids: CASSPRLKREVGGELFF. The CDR3 bases are TGTGCCAGCAGTCCTCGTCTGAAGCGGGAAGTGGGCGGGGAGCTGTTTTTT.

The chain has TRBV6-1 and TRBJ1-1, with D possibly TRBD1 on 6 matching bases. The germline V gene has CDR1 MNHNS and CDR2 SASEGT. This CDR3 is built from 16 residues. V was clipped by 4 bases and J by 3 bases, with 18 bases between them. The CDR3 DNA follows: TGTGCCAGCAGTGGTCCAGCCAGGGGATGGGACACTGAAGCTTTCTTT. Translated, it gives CASSGPARGWDTEAFF.

V is TRBV21-1 and J is TRBJ1-1; the table names TRBD1, a call not compared with the DNA. TRBV21-1 is annotated as a pseudogene. The CDR3 runs to 13 residues. CDR3 bases: TGTGCCAGTATTGGAAGTTCCCCCAGGGGAGCTTTCTTT. Protein sequence: CASIGSSPRGAFF.

The chain uses TRBV5-1 and TRBJ2-7; the match to TRBD1 covers 9 bases. Germline V gene data show CDR1 as SGHRS and CDR2 as YFSETQ. V gave up 0 bases and J gave up 6 bases; unmatched junction bases: 7. The length of the CDR3 is 15 residues. The CDR3 region has the DNA TGCGCCAGCAGCTTGGCGGGACAGGGATTCGCCGAGCAGTACTTC. This sequence encodes CASSLAGQGFAEQYF.

J is TRBJ1-2 and V is TRBV2; a weak D match, TRBD1 (5 bases). Trimming pared 1 base from V and 7 bases from J, leaving 7 bases between. Germline V gives CDR1 SNHLY, CDR2 FYNNEI. The CDR3 is 12 residues long. The CDR3, as DNA: TGTGCCAGCAGTGAAGTGGGGCCTGGCTACACCTTC. This translates into CASSEVGPGYTF.

This clone was seen just once. V usage is TRBV6-5 and J usage is TRBJ1-1; no reliable D call. Trimming removed 3 bases at V and 0 bases at J, with 11 bases between. This CDR3 is 15 amino acids long. Germline values: CDR1 MNHEY, CDR2 SVGAGI. CDR3 sequence: CASSYSRLMNTEAFF. The CDR3 nucleotides read TGTGCCAGCAGTTATAGTCGCCTTATGAACACTGAAGCTTTCTTT.

The chain joins TRBV5-1 to TRBJ2-2; 7 bases line up with TRBD1. This CDR3 comprises 15 residues. Per the germline V gene, CDR1 is SGHRS and CDR2 is YFSETQ. The trim removed 4 bases at V and 6 bases at J, leaving 9 bases unmatched. The CDR3 bases are TGCGCCAGCAGCCCGACGACAGGGTCGGCCGGGGAGCTGTTTTTT. Translation: CASSPTTGSAGELFF.

The chain combines TRBV11-2 with TRBJ2-6, with D hard to call. Trimming took 6 bases from V and 4 from J, leaving 10 bases between them. Germline assignment: CDR1 SGHAT and CDR2 FQNNGV. CDR3 size: 14 residues. The CDR3 loop is CASSITVGANVLTF. DNA for the CDR3: TGTGCCAGCAGTATCACGGTCGGGGCCAACGTCCTGACTTTC.

The V gene is TRBV2, the J gene TRBJ1-2; D possibly corresponds to TRBD1 (6 bases). The germline gives CDR1 SNHLY, CDR2 FYNNEI. The CDR3 totals 14 residues. Trimming stripped 1 base from V and 4 bases from J, with 10 bases between. CDR3 DNA: TGTGCCAGCAGTGAAGAGCAGGGGAGCTATGGCTACACCTTC. It codes for CASSEEQGSYGYTF.

The chain is built from TRBV12-5 and TRBJ1-5; D is uncertain. Germline V gene sequence: CDR1 LGHNT, CDR2 FRNRAP. V dropped 0 bases and J dropped 1 base, with 4 bases sitting between them. This CDR3 is 14 amino acids long. CDR3 in amino acids: CASGLVPSNQPQHF. In DNA, the CDR3 is TGTGCTAGTGGTTTGGTCCCAAGCAATCAGCCCCAGCATTTT.

This chain uses TRBV19 with TRBJ2-3; 9 bases match TRBD2. The CDR3 is 15 amino acids. Germline CDR1 and CDR2: LNHDA and SQIVND (reference sequence). V shed 5 bases and J 4 bases; nucleotides not matched to a gene: 7. The CDR3 coding sequence is TGTGCCAGTAGTGGCGCGGGGGGGCCGTCAGATACGCAGTATTTT. It specifies CASSGAGGPSDTQYF. Using reference TRBV19 and TRBJ2-3 for the parts outside the CDR3, the full variable domain is DGGITQSPKYLFRKEGQNVTLSCEQNLNHDAMYWYRQDPGQGLRLIYYSQIVNDFQKGDIAEGYSVSREKKESFPLTVTSAQKNPTAFYLCASSGAGGPSDTQYFGPGTRLTVL.

The gene calls are TRBV10-1 and TRBJ2-5; tentatively, D is TRBD2 (6 bases). The CDR3 has 12 residues. Germline values: CDR1 WNHNN, CDR2 SYGVQD (reference sequence). The V end lost 4 bases, the J end lost 4 bases, and 7 bases lay between the germline ends. CDR3 amino acids: CASSAGGETQYF. CDR3 DNA sequence: TGCGCCAGCAGTGCCGGGGGAGAGACCCAGTACTTC.

The chain couples TRBV6-6 to TRBJ1-2; no definite D call. Germline assignment: CDR1 MNHNY and CDR2 SVGAGI (reference sequence). V was cut by 6 bases and J by 7 bases, with 12 bases left in between. The CDR3 is 12 residues long. The CDR3 nucleotides read TGTGCCAGCAGGGTGGTTTCCAGTGGCTACACCTTC. As protein: CASRVVSSGYTF.

The rearrangement uses TRBV6-5 and TRBJ2-1, with 9 bases that match TRBD2. The CDR3 is made up of 14 amino acids. With V trimmed by 4 bases and J by 7 bases, 5 bases remained unmatched. CDR1 is MNHEY, CDR2 SVGAGI, per germline. The CDR3 loop reads CASSWWRGGNEQFF. The CDR3 nucleotides are TGTGCCAGCAGTTGGTGGCGGGGGGGGAATGAGCAGTTCTTC.

The chain is built from TRBV19 and TRBJ2-5, with a possible D match to TRBD2 (7 bases). The length of the CDR3 is 15 residues. Trimming removed 5 bases from V and 1 base from J, with 14 bases in between. The V gene's germline CDR1 is LNHDA and CDR2 SQIVND (reference sequence). CDR3 in DNA: TGTGCCAGTAGTGATCGGGGGGCTAGCCAAGAGACCCAGTACTTC. Protein product: CASSDRGASQETQYF.

The V gene is TRBV29-1, the J gene TRBJ2-3; D gene ambiguous. The CDR3 loop spans 12 amino acids. Per the germline V gene, CDR1 is SQVTM and CDR2 is ANQGSEA. V lost 5 bases, J lost 1 base, and 7 bases lay in between. The CDR3 region is CSVLRGTDTQYF. Here the CDR3 DNA reads TGCAGCGTTCTCCGAGGCACAGATACGCAGTATTTT.

This chain links TRBV21-1 with TRBJ1-2; the table's D call, TRBD1, has no DNA check behind it. TRBV21-1 is a pseudogene segment. This CDR3 has 17 amino acids. The CDR3 spells CARPLGQRLADNYGYTF. The CDR3 DNA follows: TGTGCCAGACCCCTGGGACAGCGCCTAGCCGACAACTATGGCTACACCTTC.

The chain combines TRBV18 with TRBJ1-4, with no clear D. The V end lost 1 base, the J end lost 7 bases, and 16 bases lay between the germline ends. This CDR3 has 16 residues. The V gene's germline CDR1 is KGHSH and CDR2 LQKENI. In DNA form, the CDR3 reads TGTGCCAGCTCACCACTATCAGCGGGGAGCGGTGAAAAACTGTTTTTT. This codes for CASSPLSAGSGEKLFF. Complete variable domain (other parts from reference TRBV18 and TRBJ1-4): NAGVMQNPRHLVRRRGQEARLRCSPMKGHSHVYWYRQLPEEGLKFMVYLQKENIIDESGMPKERFSAEFPKEGPSILRIQQVVRGDSAAYFCASSPLSAGSGEKLFFGSGTQLSVL.

The chain has TRBV6-1 and TRBJ1-5, with D possibly matching TRBD1 (6 bases). Germline V gene lookup returns CDR1 MNHNS and CDR2 SASEGT. The CDR3 is made up of 15 amino acids. V lost 10 bases and J 3 bases, leaving 19 bases between the germline ends. CDR3 in amino acids: CAIQRDTGYNQPQHF. The CDR3 DNA sequence: TGTGCCATTCAAAGGGACACCGGATACAATCAGCCCCAGCATTTT.

The chain is built from TRBV4-1 and TRBJ2-7; 14 nucleotides match TRBD2. This CDR3 region has 14 residues. Germline V gives CDR1 MGHRA, CDR2 YSYEKL. V trimming: 4 bases; J trimming: 9 bases; junction bases outside the gene matches: 5. CDR3 in amino acids: CASSPGLAGAGQYF. Here the CDR3 DNA reads TGCGCCAGCAGCCCGGGACTAGCGGGAGCTGGGCAGTACTTC.

The CDR3 nucleotides are TGTGCCATTAGAAGCGGGGGCCAGTACAATGAGCAGTTCTTC. This encodes CAIRSGGQYNEQFF. The chain carries TRBV2 and TRBJ2-1; 8 nucleotides match TRBD2. V lost 10 bases to trimming and J lost 4 bases; unmatched junction nucleotides: 9. The germline V gene encodes CDR1 SNHLY and CDR2 FYNNEI. The CDR3 is 14 residues long.

This clone was recorded once. This chain uses TRBV30 with TRBJ1-6; 9 nucleotides agree with TRBD1. The CDR3 length is 15 residues. V was clipped by 1 base and J by 8 bases; unmatched bases: 6. Germline V gene sequence: CDR1 GTSNPN, CDR2 SVGIG (reference sequence). CDR3 nucleotides: TGTGCCTGGAGTGCCTGGGGACAGGGAGATTCACCCCTCCACTTT. It specifies CAWSAWGQGDSPLHF.

The rearrangement uses TRBV2 and TRBJ1-1, with D uncertain. Trimming took 1 base from V and 8 from J, leaving 8 bases between them. This CDR3 is built from 12 residues. In germline, CDR1 is SNHLY, CDR2 FYNNEI. The CDR3 loop reads CASSEGGAEAFF. The CDR3 region has the DNA TGTGCCAGCAGTGAAGGGGGAGCGGAAGCTTTCTTT.

The V and J genes are TRBV18 and TRBJ1-3, with 9 bases identical to TRBD1. This CDR3 is built from 17 residues. Per the germline V gene, CDR1 is KGHSH and CDR2 is LQKENI. The J segment lost 0 bases and the V segment lost 3 bases, leaving 6 bases of the junction unmatched. CDR3 bases: TGTGCCAGCTCACCCGGGACAGGGTCCGGCTCTGGAAACACCATATATTTT. It encodes CASSPGTGSGSGNTIYF.

The chain is built from TRBV29-1 and TRBJ2-3; 8 bases are a match to TRBD2. Germline lookup yields CDR1 SQVTM and CDR2 ANQGSEA. Unmatched junction bases numbered 1, after V lost 6 bases and J lost 2 bases. The CDR3 consists of 12 residues. The CDR3 DNA follows: TGCAGCGTAGGACTAGCCACAGATACGCAGTATTTT. This gives the protein CSVGLATDTQYF.

This rearrangement joins TRBV7-2 to TRBJ2-7; D might be TRBD2 (6 bases). V was trimmed by 5 bases and J by 5 bases, leaving 16 bases between them. Germline V gene sequence: CDR1 SGHTA, CDR2 FQGNSA. The CDR3 is 14 residues long. In nucleotides, the CDR3 is TGTGCCAGCAGCCCGGGGACTGGGTGGAACGAGCAGTACTTC. This gives the protein CASSPGTGWNEQYF.

The CDR3: CASSRTSGSSGELFF. Written as DNA, the CDR3 is TGTGCCAGCAGCCGGACTAGCGGGAGCTCCGGGGAGCTGTTTTTT. The V call is TRBV11-2, the J call TRBJ2-2, with TRBD2 matching 13 bases. This CDR3 is 15 amino acids long. The J segment lost 6 bases and the V segment lost 5 bases, leaving 3 bases of the junction unmatched. Germline V CDR1 and CDR2: SGHAT, FQNNGV.

This sequence joins TRBV5-6 and TRBJ2-1, with D possibly matching TRBD2 (7 bases). CDR3 length: 17 amino acids. V lost 4 bases to trimming and J lost 9 bases, with 26 bases between them. Germline loops: CDR1 SGHDT, CDR2 YYEEEE. The CDR3 is CASSPTRGGAQGLEQFF. The CDR3 DNA reads as TGTGCCAGCAGCCCTACGAGGGGGGGGGCGCAAGGTCTTGAGCAGTTCTTC.

This sequence joins TRBV7-9 and TRBJ2-3, with 12 bases that match TRBD1. In germline, CDR1 is SEHNR, CDR2 FQNEAQ (reference sequence). The CDR3 is 15 residues long. With 5 bases clipped from V and 6 bases from J, the junction kept 6 bases outside the gene matches. CDR3 in amino acids: CASSPGTGGADTQYF. CDR3 nucleotides: TGTGCCAGCAGCCCCGGGACAGGGGGCGCGGATACGCAGTATTTT.